This T cell receptor beta chain was recovered during a study of T cells in localized non-small cell lung cancer. Study conclusions and caveats: A median approximately 53 of the top 100 tumor clones appeared in adjacent lung. Heterogeneity stays possible, as sequencing covered only one tumor region. Clonality peaked in uninvolved adjacent lung rather than tumor.

V was trimmed by 7 bases and J by 0 bases, leaving 10 bases between them. CDR1 and CDR2 from the germline V gene are ENHRY and SYGVKD. The CDR3 extends over 14 amino acids. About this clone itself: Antigen: not known.

Libraries were prepared by immunoSEQ multiplex PCR; TCRdb keeps only in-frame clonotypes and omits some of them. The sample has approximately 140,000 clones, about 90% seen once; the top ten hold 1.7%. This specimen was peripheral blood, taken before any cancer treatment. The TCR originated in a female donor over 55 with stage I lung adenocarcinoma. The chain couples TRBV10-3 to TRBJ2-1, with D maybe TRBD2 (5 bases). The CDR3: CAIMRESSYNEQFF. The CDR3 nucleotides read TGTGCCATCATGAGGGAGAGCTCCTACAATGAGCAGTTCTTC.